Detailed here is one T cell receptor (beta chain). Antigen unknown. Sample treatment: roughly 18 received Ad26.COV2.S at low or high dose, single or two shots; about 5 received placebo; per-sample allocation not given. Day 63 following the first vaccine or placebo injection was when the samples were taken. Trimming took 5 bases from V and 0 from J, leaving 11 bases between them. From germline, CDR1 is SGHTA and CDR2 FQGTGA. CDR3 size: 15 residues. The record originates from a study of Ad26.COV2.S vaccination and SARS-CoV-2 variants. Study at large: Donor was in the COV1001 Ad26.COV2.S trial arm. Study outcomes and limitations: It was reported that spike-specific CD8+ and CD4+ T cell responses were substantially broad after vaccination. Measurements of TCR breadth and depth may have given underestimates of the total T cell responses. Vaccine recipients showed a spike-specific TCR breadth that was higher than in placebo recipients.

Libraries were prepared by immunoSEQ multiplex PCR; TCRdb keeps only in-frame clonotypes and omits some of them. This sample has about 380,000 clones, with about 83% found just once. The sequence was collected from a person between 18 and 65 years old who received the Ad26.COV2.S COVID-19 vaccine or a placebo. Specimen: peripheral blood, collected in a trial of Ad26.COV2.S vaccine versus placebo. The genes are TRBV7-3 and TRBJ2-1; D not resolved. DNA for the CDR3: TGTGCCAGCAGCGGTAGCCTGAGCTCCTACAATGAGCAGTTCTTC. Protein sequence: CASSGSLSSYNEQFF.